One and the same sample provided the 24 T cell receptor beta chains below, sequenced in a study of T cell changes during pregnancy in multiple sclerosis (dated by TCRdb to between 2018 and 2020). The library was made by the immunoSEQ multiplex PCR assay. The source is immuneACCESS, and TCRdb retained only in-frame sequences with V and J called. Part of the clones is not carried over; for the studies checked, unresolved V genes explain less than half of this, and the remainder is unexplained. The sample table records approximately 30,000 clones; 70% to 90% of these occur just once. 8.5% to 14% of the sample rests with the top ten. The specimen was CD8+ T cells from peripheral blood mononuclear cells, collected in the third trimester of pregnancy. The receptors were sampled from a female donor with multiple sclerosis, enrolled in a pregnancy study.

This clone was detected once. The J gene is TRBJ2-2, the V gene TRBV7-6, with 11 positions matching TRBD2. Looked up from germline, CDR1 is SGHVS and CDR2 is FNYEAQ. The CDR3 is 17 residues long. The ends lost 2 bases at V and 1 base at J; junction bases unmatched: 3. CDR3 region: CASSLPSGGRNTGELFF. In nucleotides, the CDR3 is TGTGCCAGCAGCTTACCTAGCGGGGGGCGGAACACCGGGGAGCTGTTTTTT.

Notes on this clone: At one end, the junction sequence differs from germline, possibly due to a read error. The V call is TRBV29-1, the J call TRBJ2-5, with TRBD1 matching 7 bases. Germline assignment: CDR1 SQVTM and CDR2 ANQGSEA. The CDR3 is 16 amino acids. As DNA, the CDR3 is TGCAGCATTGAAGATGGATTAACAGGGGTGGGAGAGACCCAGTACTTC. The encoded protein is CSIEDGLTGVGETQYF.

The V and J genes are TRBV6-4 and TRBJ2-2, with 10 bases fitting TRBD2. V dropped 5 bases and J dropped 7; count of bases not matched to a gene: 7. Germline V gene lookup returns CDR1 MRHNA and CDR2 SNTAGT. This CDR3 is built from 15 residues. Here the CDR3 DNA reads TGTGCCAGCAGTCCAGCGGGGGGGCCTAGCGGGGAGCTGTTTTTT. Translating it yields CASSPAGGPSGELFF.

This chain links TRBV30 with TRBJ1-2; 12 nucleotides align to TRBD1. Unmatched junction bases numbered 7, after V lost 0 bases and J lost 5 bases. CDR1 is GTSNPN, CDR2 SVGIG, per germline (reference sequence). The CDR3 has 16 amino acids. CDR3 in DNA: TGTGCCTGGAGTGTACCCGGGACAGGGGGCAGTTATGGCTACACCTTC. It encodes CAWSVPGTGGSYGYTF.

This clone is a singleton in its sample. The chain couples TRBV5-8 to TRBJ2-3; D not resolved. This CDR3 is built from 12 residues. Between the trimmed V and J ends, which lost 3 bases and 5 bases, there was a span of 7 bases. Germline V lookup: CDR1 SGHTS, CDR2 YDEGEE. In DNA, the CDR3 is TGTGCCAGCAGCTCGACTGTAGATACGCAGTATTTT. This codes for CASSSTVDTQYF.

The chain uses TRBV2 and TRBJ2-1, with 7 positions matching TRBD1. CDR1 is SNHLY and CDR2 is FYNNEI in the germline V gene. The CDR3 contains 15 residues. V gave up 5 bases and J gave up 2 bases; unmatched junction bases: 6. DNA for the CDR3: TGTGCCAGCAGTTACAGGGGAAGCACCTACAATGAGCAGTTCTTC. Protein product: CASSYRGSTYNEQFF.

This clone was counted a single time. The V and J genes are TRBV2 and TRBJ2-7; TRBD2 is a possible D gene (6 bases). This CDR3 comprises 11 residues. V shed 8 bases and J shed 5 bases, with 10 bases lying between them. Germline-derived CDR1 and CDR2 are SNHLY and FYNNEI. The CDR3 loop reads CASFGGDEQYF. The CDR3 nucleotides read TGTGCCAGCTTCGGAGGGGACGAGCAGTACTTC.

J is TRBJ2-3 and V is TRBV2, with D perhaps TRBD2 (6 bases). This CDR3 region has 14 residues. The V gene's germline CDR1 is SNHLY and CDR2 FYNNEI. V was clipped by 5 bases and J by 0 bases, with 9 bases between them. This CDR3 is CASSRGASTDTQYF. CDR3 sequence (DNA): TGTGCCAGCAGTCGCGGGGCGAGCACAGATACGCAGTATTTT.

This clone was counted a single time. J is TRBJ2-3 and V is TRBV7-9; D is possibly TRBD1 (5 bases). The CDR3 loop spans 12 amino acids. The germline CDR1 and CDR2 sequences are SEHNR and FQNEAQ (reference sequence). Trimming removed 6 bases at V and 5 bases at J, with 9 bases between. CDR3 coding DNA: TGTGCCAGCAGTCCGCAGGGAGATACGCAGTATTTT. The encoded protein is CASSPQGDTQYF.

CDR3 bases: TGTGCCAGCAGTCGGACAGGTTCATACAATGAGCAGTTCTTC. This gives the protein CASSRTGSYNEQFF. The chain links TRBV28 to TRBJ2-1; 7 positions match TRBD1. The germline CDR1 and CDR2 sequences are MDHEN and SYDVKM. The ends lost 5 bases at V and 4 bases at J; junction bases unmatched: 5. This CDR3 is built from 14 residues.

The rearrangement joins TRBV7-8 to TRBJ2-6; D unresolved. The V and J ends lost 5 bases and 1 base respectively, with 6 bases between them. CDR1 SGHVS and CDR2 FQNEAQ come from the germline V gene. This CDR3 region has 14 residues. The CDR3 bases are TGTGCCAGCAGCCCGTCTTCTGGGGCCAACGTCCTGACTTTC. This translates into CASSPSSGANVLTF.

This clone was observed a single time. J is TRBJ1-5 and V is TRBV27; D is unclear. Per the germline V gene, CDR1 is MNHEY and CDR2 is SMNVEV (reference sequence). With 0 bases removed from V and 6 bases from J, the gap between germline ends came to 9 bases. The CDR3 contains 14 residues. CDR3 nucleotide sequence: TGTGCCAGCAGTTTATCTTTGGTTAGTCAGCCCCAGCATTTT. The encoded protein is CASSLSLVSQPQHF.

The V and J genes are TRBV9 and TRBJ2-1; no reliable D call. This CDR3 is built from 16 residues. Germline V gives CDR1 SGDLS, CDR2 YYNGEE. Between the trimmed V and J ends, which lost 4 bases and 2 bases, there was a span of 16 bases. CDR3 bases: TGTGCCAGCAGCCGTAGGCCTAGTGGAGCCTACAATGAGCAGTTCTTC. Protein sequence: CASSRRPSGAYNEQFF.

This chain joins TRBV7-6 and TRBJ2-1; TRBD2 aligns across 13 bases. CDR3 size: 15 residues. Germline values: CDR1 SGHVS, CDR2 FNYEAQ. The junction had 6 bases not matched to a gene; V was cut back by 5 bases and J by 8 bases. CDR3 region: CASSGLAGVEDEQFF. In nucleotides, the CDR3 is TGTGCCAGCAGCGGACTAGCGGGAGTTGAGGATGAGCAGTTCTTC.

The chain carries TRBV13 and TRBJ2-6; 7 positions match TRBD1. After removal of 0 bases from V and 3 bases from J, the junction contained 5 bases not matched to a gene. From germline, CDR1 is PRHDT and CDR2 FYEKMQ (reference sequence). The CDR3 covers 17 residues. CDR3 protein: CASSLGRRGLGANVLTF. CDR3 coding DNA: TGTGCCAGCAGCTTAGGGCGTAGGGGGCTTGGGGCCAACGTCCTGACTTTC.

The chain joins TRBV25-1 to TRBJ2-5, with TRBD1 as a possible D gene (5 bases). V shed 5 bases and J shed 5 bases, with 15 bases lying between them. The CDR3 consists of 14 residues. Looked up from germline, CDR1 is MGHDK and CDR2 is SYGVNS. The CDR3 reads CASSPYSGLETQYF. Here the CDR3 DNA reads TGTGCCAGCAGTCCCTATTCAGGGCTGGAGACCCAGTACTTC.

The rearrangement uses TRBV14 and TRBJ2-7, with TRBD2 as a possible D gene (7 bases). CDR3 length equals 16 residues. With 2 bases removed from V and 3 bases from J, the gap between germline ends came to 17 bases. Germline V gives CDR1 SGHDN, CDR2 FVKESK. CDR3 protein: CASSQHRGGAFYEQYF. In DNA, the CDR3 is TGTGCCAGCAGCCAACATCGTGGGGGGGCCTTCTACGAGCAGTACTTC.

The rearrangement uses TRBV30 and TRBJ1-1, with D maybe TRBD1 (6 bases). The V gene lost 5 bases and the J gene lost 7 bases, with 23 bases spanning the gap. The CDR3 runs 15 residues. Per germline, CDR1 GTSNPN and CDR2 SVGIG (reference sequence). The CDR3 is CAWWRTAQFPYEAFF. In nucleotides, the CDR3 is TGTGCCTGGTGGAGGACAGCCCAGTTCCCCTATGAAGCTTTCTTT.

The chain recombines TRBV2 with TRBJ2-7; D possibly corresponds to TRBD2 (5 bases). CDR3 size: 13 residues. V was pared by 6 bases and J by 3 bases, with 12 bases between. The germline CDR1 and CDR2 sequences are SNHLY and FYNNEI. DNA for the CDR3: TGTGCCAGCAGCCCCGAAGGAGGCTACGAGCAGTACTTC. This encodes CASSPEGGYEQYF.

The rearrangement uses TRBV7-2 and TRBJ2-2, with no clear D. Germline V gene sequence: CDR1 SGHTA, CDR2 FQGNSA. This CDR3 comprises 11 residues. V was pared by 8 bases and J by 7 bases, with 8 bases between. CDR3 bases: TGTGCCAGCGCTGGGCTCGGGGAGCTGTTTTTT. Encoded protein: CASAGLGELFF.

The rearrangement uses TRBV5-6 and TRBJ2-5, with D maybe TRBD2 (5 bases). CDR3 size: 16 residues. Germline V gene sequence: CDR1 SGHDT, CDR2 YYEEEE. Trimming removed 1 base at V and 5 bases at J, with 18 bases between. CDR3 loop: CASSLLLLGVQETQYF. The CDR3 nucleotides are TGTGCCAGCAGCTTGCTACTTCTCGGGGTCCAGGAGACCCAGTACTTC.

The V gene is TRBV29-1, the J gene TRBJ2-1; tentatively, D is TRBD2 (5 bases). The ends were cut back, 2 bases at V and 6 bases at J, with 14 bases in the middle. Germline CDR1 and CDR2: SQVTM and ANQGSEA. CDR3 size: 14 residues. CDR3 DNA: TGCAGCGTTGAAAGGTCCGGGCGGGTCAATGAGCAGTTCTTC. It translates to CSVERSGRVNEQFF.

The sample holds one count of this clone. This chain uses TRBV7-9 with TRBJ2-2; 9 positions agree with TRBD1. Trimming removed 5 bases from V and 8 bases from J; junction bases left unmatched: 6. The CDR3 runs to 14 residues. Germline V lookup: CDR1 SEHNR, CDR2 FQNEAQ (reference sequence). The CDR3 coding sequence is TGTGCCAGCAGCCCGGACAGGGGTATGGGGGAGCTGTTTTTT. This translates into CASSPDRGMGELFF.

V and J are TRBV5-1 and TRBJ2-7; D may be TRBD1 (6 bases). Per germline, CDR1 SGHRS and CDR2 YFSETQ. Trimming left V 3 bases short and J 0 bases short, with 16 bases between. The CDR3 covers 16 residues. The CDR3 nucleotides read TGCGCCAGCAGCTACCCTAGGGGGATCAACTCCTACGAGCAGTACTTC. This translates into CASSYPRGINSYEQYF.